This passage covers 6 T cell receptor beta chains from one sample sequenced in a study of multiple sclerosis patients with progressive multifocal leukoencephalopathy. TCRdb keeps only in-frame clones here, not all; method: immunoSEQ multiplex PCR. The sample has 25,000 to 35,000 clones; approximately 89% are singletons. Documented time point: before natalizumab initiation. Sequenced material: PBMCs. These receptors were taken from a human donor with multiple sclerosis.

This chain uses TRBV4-3 with TRBJ2-7; D remains ambiguous. Germline CDR1 and CDR2: LGHNA and YSLEER. This CDR3 has 17 residues. V was pared by 5 bases and J by 0 bases, with 20 bases between. CDR3 residues: CASSFPRPPSSSYEQYF. The CDR3 DNA sequence: TGCGCCAGCAGCTTCCCGAGGCCGCCCTCCAGCTCCTACGAGCAGTACTTC.

The chain employs TRBV5-5 and TRBJ2-7; D might be TRBD1 (5 bases). This CDR3 comprises 19 residues. Trimming cost V 0 bases and J 0 bases, with 22 bases left between them. Germline V gene lookup returns CDR1 SGHKS and CDR2 YYEKEE (reference sequence). The CDR3 spells CASSLESADSTFYSYEQYF. As DNA, the CDR3 is TGTGCCAGCAGCTTGGAGTCCGCCGACAGCACCTTCTACTCCTACGAGCAGTACTTC. Combining the CDR3 with reference TRBV5-5 and TRBJ2-7 gives the whole variable domain DAGVTQSPTHLIKTRGQQVTLRCSPISGHKSVSWYQQVLGQGPQFIFQYYEKEERGRGNFPDRFSARQFPNYSSELNVNALLLGDSALYLCASSLESADSTFYSYEQYFGPGTRLTVT.

The V gene is TRBV7-3, the J gene TRBJ1-1; weak D call: TRBD1 (5 bases). With 1 base removed from V and 4 bases from J, the gap between germline ends came to 7 bases. There are 13 residues in the CDR3. Looked up from germline, CDR1 is SGHTA and CDR2 is FQGTGA. The CDR3 region is CASSLRGGTEAFF. DNA of the CDR3: TGTGCCAGCAGCTTAAGGGGCGGCACTGAAGCTTTCTTT. Drawing the rest from reference TRBV7-3 and TRBJ1-1, the complete variable domain is GAGVSQTPSNKVTEKGKYVELRCDPISGHTALYWYRQSLGQGPEFLIYFQGTGAADDSGLPNDRFFAVRPEGSVSTLKIQRTERGDSAVYLCASSLRGGTEAFFGQGTRLTVV.

The chain employs TRBV5-4 and TRBJ2-7; D might be TRBD1 (6 bases). There are 13 residues in the CDR3. CDR1 is SGHNT, CDR2 YYREEE, per germline (reference sequence). Trimming took 3 bases from V and 11 from J, leaving 18 bases between them. Here the CDR3 reads CASSSPTGRVEYF. The DNA for the CDR3 is TGTGCCAGCAGCTCTCCGACAGGTCGGGTCGAGTACTTC.

This chain uses TRBV19 with TRBJ2-1, with TRBD2 matching over 7 bases. V dropped 6 bases and J dropped 6; count of bases not matched to a gene: 17. Germline V gives CDR1 LNHDA, CDR2 SQIVND (reference sequence). This CDR3 is built from 17 residues. The CDR3 sequence: CASSPRDRHTGGNEQFF. For the CDR3, the DNA is TGTGCCAGTAGCCCCCGCGATAGACACACGGGGGGCAATGAGCAGTTCTTC.

This clone was recorded once. The chain combines TRBV15 with TRBJ1-2; D may be TRBD1 (5 bases). V was cut by 3 bases and J by 1 base, with 18 bases left in between. Looked up from germline, CDR1 is LNHNV and CDR2 is YYDKDF (reference sequence). This CDR3 comprises 17 residues. Here the CDR3 reads CATSRRGLGMGNYGYTF. The CDR3 DNA reads TGTGCCACCAGCAGGAGGGGTCTGGGTATGGGTAACTATGGCTACACCTTC.